This TCR beta chain was identified during a study of shared clonotypes between healthy human individuals. Study summary: Donors had three CD4 naive, three CD4 memory, two CD8 naive and one CD8 memory plate apiece.

In regard to this clone: Its antigen is not known.

V lost 2 bases to trimming and J lost 5 bases, with 21 bases between them. CDR3 length: 17 residues. The germline CDR1 and CDR2 sequences are SGHAT and FQNNGV. The study's findings and limits: Genetic and exposure-history diversity was limited by the small donor number. Memory subsets had estimated richness that was generally smaller than that of naive subsets.

TCRdb keeps only in-frame clones here, not all; method: immunoSEQ multiplex PCR. The sample includes about 2.3 million clones, more than 85% of them seen just once. The study separated CD4+ cells into CD45RA+ naive and CD45RA-negative memory subsets. The rearrangement links TRBV11-2 to TRBJ1-1, with D perhaps matching TRBD1 (5 bases). Sequenced input: naive CD4+ T cells from PBMCs. Subset denoted: CD45RA+ positively selected. The receptor comes from a man aged 18-30 years in good health. Some clones in this sample may be carry-over from other donors' samples. In DNA, the CDR3 is TGTGCCAGCAGCTTATTGTTAGGGAAAAACTGGGGGACTGAAGCTTTCTTT. Translated: CASSLLLGKNWGTEAFF.